The present TCR beta chain was sequenced within a study of cytomegalovirus exposure and HLA in healthy donors. Study background: The roughly 100 million unique TCR beta sequences, from about 190 million T cells, were found by an earlier analysis.

Study-level points and caveats: Among CMV-associated TCR beta chains, most appeared HLA-restricted in a later analysis. Presence/absence comparisons presumed near-even sequencing depth among donors. A later analysis found TCR association rates differed by HLA locus, highest for DRB1 and lowest for HLA-C.

The PCR made use of 60 Vbeta and 13 Jbeta primers. Data came from immunoSEQ multiplex PCR; TCRdb stores just in-frame clones and leaves some out. Of about 110,000 clones detected, less than 85% appear once; the ten largest clones hold 13%. The CDR3 runs 15 residues. The J segment lost 2 bases and the V segment lost 3 bases, leaving 6 bases of the junction unmatched. The germline V gene has CDR1 LNHDA and CDR2 SQIVND (reference sequence). Points on this clone: Its antigen is unidentified.

The sequence was collected from a man under 40 in good health and CMV-seropositive. Sequencing was done on a sample of PBMCs. The V call is TRBV19, the J call TRBJ2-7; 8 bases agree with TRBD1. The CDR3 is CASSIMTGVAYEQYF. Here the CDR3 DNA reads TGTGCCAGTAGTATCATGACAGGGGTCGCCTACGAGCAGTACTTC.